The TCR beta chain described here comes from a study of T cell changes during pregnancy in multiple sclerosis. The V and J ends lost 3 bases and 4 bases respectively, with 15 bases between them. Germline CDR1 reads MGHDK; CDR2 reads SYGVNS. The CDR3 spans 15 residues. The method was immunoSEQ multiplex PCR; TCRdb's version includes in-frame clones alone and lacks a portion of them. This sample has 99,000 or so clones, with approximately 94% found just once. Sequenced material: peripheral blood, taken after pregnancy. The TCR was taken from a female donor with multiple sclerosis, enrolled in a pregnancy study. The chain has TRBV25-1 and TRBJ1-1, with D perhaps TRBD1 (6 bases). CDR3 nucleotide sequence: TGTGCCAGCAGTGAGCCAGGGGAAGAGGGCACTGAAGCTTTCTTT. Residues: CASSEPGEEGTEAFF. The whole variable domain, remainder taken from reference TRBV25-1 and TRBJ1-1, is EADIYQTPRYLVIGTGKKITLECSQTMGHDKMYWYQQDPGMELHLIHYSYGVNSTEKGDLSSESTVSRIRTEHFPLTLESARPSHTSQYLCASSEPGEEGTEAFFGQGTRLTVV.